The rows below give T cell receptor beta chains drawn from one sample of a study of blood T cell repertoires in COVID-19. Sequenced by immunoSEQ multiplex PCR; TCRdb stores in-frame clones only, minus some. The sample lists under 500,000 clones; roughly nine tenths were seen once. Sequenced: PBMCs or T cells enriched from blood (not recorded which). These receptors all come from a woman between 18 and 29 years old with acute COVID-19. Each CDR3 is given with its conserved first and last residue. The D gene is left open where the match is weak.

J gene: TRBJ2-7
D gene: NA
V gene: TRBV11-2
CDR3 protein: CASRTTGSEQYF
CDR3 DNA: TGTGCCAGCAGAACCACAGGGTCCGAGCAGTACTTC

J gene: TRBJ1-5
D gene: NA
V gene: TRBV19
CDR3 protein: CASSMSGSNQPQHF
CDR3 DNA: TGTGCCAGTAGTATGTCAGGTAGCAATCAGCCCCAGCATTTT

J gene: TRBJ1-1
D gene: NA
V gene: TRBV7-9
CDR3 protein: CASSPTVNTEAFF
CDR3 DNA: TGTGCCAGCAGCCCTACAGTGAACACTGAAGCTTTCTTT

J gene: TRBJ1-5
D gene: NA
V gene: TRBV4-1
CDR3 protein: CASSHRQEPGRNQPQHF
CDR3 DNA: TGCGCCAGCAGCCACCGACAGGAGCCGGGGCGCAATCAGCCCCAGCATTTT

J gene: TRBJ2-1
D gene: NA
V gene: TRBV19
CDR3 protein: CASRGSSYNEQFF
CDR3 DNA: TGTGCCAGTAGGGGGAGCTCCTACAATGAGCAGTTCTTC

J gene: TRBJ2-2
D gene: TRBD2
V gene: TRBV10-3
CDR3 protein: CAISSGTSGITGELFF
CDR3 DNA: TGTGCCATCAGTTCCGGGACTAGCGGTATTACCGGGGAGCTGTTTTTT

J gene: TRBJ1-5
D gene: TRBD1
V gene: TRBV19
CDR3 protein: CASSGSDRGPNQPQHF
CDR3 DNA: TGTGCCAGTAGTGGATCCGACAGGGGCCCCAATCAGCCCCAGCATTTT

J gene: TRBJ1-1
D gene: TRBD1
V gene: TRBV19
CDR3 protein: CASSMSGTGGTEAFF
CDR3 DNA: TGTGCCAGTAGTATGTCCGGGACAGGGGGCACTGAAGCTTTCTTT

J gene: TRBJ2-2
D gene: TRBD1
V gene: TRBV13
CDR3 protein: CASSLRQGRTGELFF
CDR3 DNA: TGTGCCAGCAGCTTACGACAGGGAAGGACCGGGGAGCTGTTTTTT

J gene: TRBJ2-7
D gene: NA
V gene: TRBV14
CDR3 protein: CASSHGLEQYF
CDR3 DNA: TGTGCCAGCAGCCATGGACTCGAGCAGTACTTC